This T cell receptor beta chain derives from a study of graft-versus-host responses after intestinal transplantation. Whole-study context: Each recipient received anti-thymocyte globulin induction, then tacrolimus and steroids for 2 to 3 years. Study results and limitations: Peak levels of circulating GvH clones tracked with early post-transplant HvG declines. Recipient marrow held GvH clones, some first seen in ileum or blood. Allograft clonal ratios (graft-versus-host to host-versus-graft) were high in patients who had graft-donor T cell macrochimerism.

Deletions cut 4 bases from V and 0 bases from J, with 22 bases between. CDR1 KGHSH and CDR2 LQKENI come from the germline V gene. The CDR3 totals 19 residues. Sequencing used immunoSEQ multiplex PCR; TCRdb keeps in-frame clones, though not all of them. The table includes about 90,000 clones, roughly 92% detected once. Notes on this clone: Its specificity is not known.

This sample comprised unstimulated CD4+ T cells sorted from spleen or lymph node cells, obtained before intestinal transplant. This rearrangement joins TRBV18 to TRBJ1-3; weak D call: TRBD1 (6 bases). The clonotype originates from a human donor who received an intestinal transplant. The DNA for the CDR3 is TGTGCCAGCTCACGGGGACAAGGCGGCCGATTATTCTCTGGAAACACCATATATTTT. Its protein is CASSRGQGGRLFSGNTIYF.